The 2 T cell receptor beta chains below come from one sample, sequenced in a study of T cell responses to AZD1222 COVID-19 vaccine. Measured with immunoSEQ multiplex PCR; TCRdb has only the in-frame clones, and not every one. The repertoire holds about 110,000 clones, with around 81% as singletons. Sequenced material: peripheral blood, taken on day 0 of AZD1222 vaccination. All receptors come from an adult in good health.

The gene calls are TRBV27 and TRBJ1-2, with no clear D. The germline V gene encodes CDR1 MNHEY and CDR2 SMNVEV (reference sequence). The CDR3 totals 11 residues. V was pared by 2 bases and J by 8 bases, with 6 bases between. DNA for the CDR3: TGTGCCAGCAGTTTAGTGAGGGGCTACACCTTC. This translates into CASSLVRGYTF.

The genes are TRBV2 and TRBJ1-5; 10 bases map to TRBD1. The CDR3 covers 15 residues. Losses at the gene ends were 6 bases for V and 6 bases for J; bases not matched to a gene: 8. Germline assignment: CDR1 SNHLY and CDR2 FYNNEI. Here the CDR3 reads CASRRQGASGQPQHF. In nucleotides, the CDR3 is TGTGCCAGCAGGAGACAGGGGGCGTCGGGTCAGCCCCAGCATTTT.